What follows is one TCR beta chain and its context. This specimen belongs to a study of lymphopenia after photon versus proton radiotherapy. From germline, CDR1 is LGHNA and CDR2 YSLEER. This CDR3 is built from 13 residues. V trimming: 4 bases; J trimming: 5 bases; junction bases outside the gene matches: 3. Here immunoSEQ multiplex PCR was the method, and the copy in TCRdb shows in-frame clones only, minus some. Among under 75,000 clones, just under 95% were seen once, and the ten largest hold 2.2%. The rearrangement uses TRBV4-3 and TRBJ2-7; TRBD1 matches 9 bases. The clonotype comes from a woman in her thirties or forties with cholangiocarcinoma. The source was peripheral blood, collected from a patient treated with photon-based radiotherapy. The chain's CDR3 is CASSPGQGNEQYF. As DNA, the CDR3 is TGCGCCAGCAGCCCGGGACAGGGAAACGAGCAGTACTTC.